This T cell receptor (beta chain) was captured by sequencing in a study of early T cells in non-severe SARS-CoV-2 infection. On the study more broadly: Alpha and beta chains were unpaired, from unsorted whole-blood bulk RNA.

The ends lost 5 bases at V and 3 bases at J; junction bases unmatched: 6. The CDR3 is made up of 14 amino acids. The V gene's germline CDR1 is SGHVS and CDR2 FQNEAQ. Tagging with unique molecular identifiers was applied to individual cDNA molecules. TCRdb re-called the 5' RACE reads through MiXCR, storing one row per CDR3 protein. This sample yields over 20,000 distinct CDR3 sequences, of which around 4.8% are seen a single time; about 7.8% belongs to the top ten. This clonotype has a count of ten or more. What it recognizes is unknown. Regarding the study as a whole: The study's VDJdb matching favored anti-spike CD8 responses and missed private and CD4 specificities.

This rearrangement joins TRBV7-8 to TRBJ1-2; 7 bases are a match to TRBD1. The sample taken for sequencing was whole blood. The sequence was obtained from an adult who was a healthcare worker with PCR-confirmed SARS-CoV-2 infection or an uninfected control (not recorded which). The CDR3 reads CASSPGTEDYGYTF. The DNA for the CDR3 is TGTGCCAGCAGCCCCGGGACAGAAGACTATGGCTACACCTTC.